This T cell receptor beta chain was recovered during a study of post-analysis software for immune sequencing data. For the study at large: Clinical courses comprised relapsing-remitting, secondary progressive and progressive-relapsing multiple sclerosis. Study results and limitations: Roughly five TRBV segments appeared more often in patients than in controls, and TRBV5-6, TRBV5-1 and TRBV20-1 were among these. Comparison with controls showed significantly lower normalized Chao1 diversity in multiple sclerosis patients. Samples prepared in the same batch strongly co-clustered by F measure.

Looked up from germline, CDR1 is WSHSY and CDR2 is SAAADI. This CDR3 contains 17 residues. Unique-molecular-identifier-tagged TCR beta cDNA libraries were used. The yield from roughly 1 to 10 million T cells was 500,000 or so cDNA molecules in total. A single record per CDR3 protein comes from TCRdb applying MiXCR to the PCR reads. The sample yields hundreds of thousands of distinct CDR3 sequences, 35% to 40% seen once. Comment on this clonotype: What it recognizes is unknown. A clone one base away is much larger, so this may be a read error.

The receptor was isolated from a girl aged 10-17 years with multiple sclerosis. The sequencing input was blood. The chain carries TRBV10-2 and TRBJ2-6, with TRBD2 matching 8 bases. For the CDR3, the DNA is TGCGCCAGCAGAAGGCGGGGGGCGTCGGCTGGGGCCAACGTCCCGACTTTC. Translated, it gives CASRRRGASAGANVPTF.